These 10 T cell receptor beta chains were sequenced from one sample in a study of Ad26.COV2.S vaccination and SARS-CoV-2 variants. Method: immunoSEQ multiplex PCR; TCRdb's copy keeps in-frame clones and lacks some. The data contain around 340,000 clones, 86% of them singletons. Treatment noted: roughly 20 received Ad26.COV2.S at low or high dose, single or two shots; several received placebo; per-sample allocation not given. Day 63 after the first injection of vaccine or placebo was the sampling time. The sequences come from peripheral blood, collected in a trial of Ad26.COV2.S vaccine versus placebo. Every receptor here comes from a person between 18 and 60 years old who received the Ad26.COV2.S COVID-19 vaccine or a placebo.

V usage is TRBV12-5 and J usage is TRBJ2-2; the D is unclear. The germline V gene has CDR1 LGHNT and CDR2 FRNRAP. The germline V and J ends were trimmed by 8 bases and 3 bases, with 13 bases remaining between them. CDR3 length: 14 amino acids. The CDR3 nucleotides are TGTGCTAGTAGTCTAGGGATGGACACCGGGGAGCTGTTTTTT. This translates into CASSLGMDTGELFF.

The rearrangement joins TRBV4-3 to TRBJ1-2; D is possibly TRBD1 (6 bases). CDR3 length equals 17 residues. V dropped 0 bases and J dropped 0 bases, with 14 bases sitting between them. Germline V gene sequence: CDR1 LGHNA, CDR2 YSLEER. This CDR3 reads CASSQDRWDTTNYGYTF. CDR3 sequence (DNA): TGCGCCAGCAGCCAAGATAGGTGGGACACAACTAACTATGGCTACACCTTC.

CDR3 sequence: CASSIDLTGRHEQYF. DNA for the CDR3: TGTGCCAGTAGTATAGATCTGACAGGGCGTCACGAGCAGTACTTC. The gene calls are TRBV19 and TRBJ2-7, with 7 bases that match TRBD1. CDR1 and CDR2 from the germline V gene are LNHDA and SQIVND (reference sequence). The CDR3 sequence is 15 residues long. With V trimmed by 0 bases and J by 5 bases, 7 bases remained unmatched.

V and J are TRBV5-1 and TRBJ1-4; D possibly corresponds to TRBD1 (5 bases). The germline gives CDR1 SGHRS, CDR2 YFSETQ. The CDR3 has 15 amino acids. The V end lost 4 bases, the J end lost 3 bases, and 13 bases lay between the germline ends. CDR3 protein: CASSPTWGANEKLFF. CDR3 sequence (DNA): TGCGCCAGCAGCCCCACCTGGGGCGCTAATGAAAAACTGTTTTTT. Supplemented by reference TRBV5-1 and TRBJ1-4, the full variable domain reads KAGVTQTPRYLIKTRGQQVTLSCSPISGHRSVSWYQQTPGQGLQFLFEYFSETQRNKGNFPGRFSGRQFSNSRSEMNVSTLELGDSALYLCASSPTWGANEKLFFGSGTQLSVL.

The sample holds one count of this clone. This sequence joins TRBV12-5 and TRBJ2-3, with D tentatively TRBD1 or TRBD2 (6 bases each). With 1 base removed from V and 0 bases from J, the gap between germline ends came to 8 bases. CDR1 and CDR2 from the germline V gene are LGHNT and FRNRAP. The CDR3 has 15 residues. The CDR3 DNA sequence: TGTGCTAGTGGTTTGGGGGGGGCTAGCACAGATACGCAGTATTTT. Protein product: CASGLGGASTDTQYF.

The V call is TRBV27, the J call TRBJ1-2; maybe TRBD1 (5 bases). CDR1 MNHEY and CDR2 SMNVEV come from the germline V gene (reference sequence). The CDR3 extends over 12 amino acids. V lost 5 bases to trimming and J lost 4 bases, with 8 bases between them. CDR3 loop: CASSMGGYGYTF. Written as DNA, the CDR3 is TGTGCCAGCAGTATGGGGGGCTATGGCTACACCTTC.

The chain recombines TRBV5-4 with TRBJ1-1; weak D call: TRBD1 (5 bases). Trimming removed 2 bases at V and 4 bases at J, with 12 bases between. The CDR3 runs to 14 residues. CDR1 SGHNT and CDR2 YYREEE come from the germline V gene (reference sequence). In nucleotides, the CDR3 is TGTGCCAGCAGCTTTAGCCGGGGACTCACTGAAGCTTTCTTT. Amino acids: CASSFSRGLTEAFF.

The V call is TRBV7-2, the J call TRBJ1-2; D is unclear. Trimming left V 4 bases short and J 4 bases short, with 10 bases between. Germline V gives CDR1 SGHTA, CDR2 FQGNSA. This CDR3 region has 13 residues. CDR3 sequence reads: CASSSRVGYGYTF. As DNA, the CDR3 is TGTGCCAGCAGCTCTAGGGTCGGCTATGGCTACACCTTC.

The genes are TRBV9 and TRBJ2-7, with TRBD1 matching 9 bases. Per the germline V gene, CDR1 is SGDLS and CDR2 is YYNGEE. The junction had 6 bases not matched to a gene; V was cut back by 4 bases and J by 4 bases. CDR3 size: 14 residues. The CDR3 coding sequence is TGTGCCAGCAGCCCAAGGACAGGGGCATACGAGCAGTACTTC. Translated: CASSPRTGAYEQYF.

The chain carries TRBV7-9 and TRBJ2-5, with D maybe TRBD1 (6 bases). The CDR3 is made up of 14 amino acids. V was trimmed by 6 bases and J by 5 bases, leaving 16 bases between them. Looked up from germline, CDR1 is SEHNR and CDR2 is FQNEAQ (reference sequence). The CDR3 DNA follows: TGTGCCAGCAGTCAGGGACATCCGGGGGAGACCCAGTACTTC. Translation gives CASSQGHPGETQYF.